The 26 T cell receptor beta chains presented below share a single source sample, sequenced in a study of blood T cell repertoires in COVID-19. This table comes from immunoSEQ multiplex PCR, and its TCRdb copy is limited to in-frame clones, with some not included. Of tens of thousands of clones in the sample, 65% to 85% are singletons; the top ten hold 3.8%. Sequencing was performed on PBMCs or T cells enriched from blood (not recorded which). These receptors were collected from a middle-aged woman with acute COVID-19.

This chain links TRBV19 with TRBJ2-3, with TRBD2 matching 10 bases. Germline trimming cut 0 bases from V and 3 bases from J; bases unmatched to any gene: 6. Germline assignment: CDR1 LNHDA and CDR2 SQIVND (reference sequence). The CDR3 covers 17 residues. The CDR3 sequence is CASSIDPLAGVTDTQYF. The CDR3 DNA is TGTGCCAGTAGTATAGATCCCCTAGCGGGAGTTACAGATACGCAGTATTTT.

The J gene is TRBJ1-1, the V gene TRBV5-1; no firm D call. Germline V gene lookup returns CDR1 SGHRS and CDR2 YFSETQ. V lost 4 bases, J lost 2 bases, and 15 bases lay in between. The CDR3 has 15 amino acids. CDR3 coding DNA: TGCGCCAGCAGCCCACTATTAGTGGGTAACACTGAAGCTTTCTTT. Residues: CASSPLLVGNTEAFF.

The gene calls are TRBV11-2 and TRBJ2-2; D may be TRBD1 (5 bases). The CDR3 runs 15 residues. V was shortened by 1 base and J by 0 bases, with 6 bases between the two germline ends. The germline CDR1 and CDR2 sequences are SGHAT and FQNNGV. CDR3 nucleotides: TGTGCCAGCAGCTTAGTGACAGCGAACACCGGGGAGCTGTTTTTT. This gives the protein CASSLVTANTGELFF.

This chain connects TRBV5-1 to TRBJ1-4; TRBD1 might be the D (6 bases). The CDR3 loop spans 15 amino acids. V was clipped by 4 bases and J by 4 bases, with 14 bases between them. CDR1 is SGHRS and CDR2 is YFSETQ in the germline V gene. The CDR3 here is CASSPNRVGNEKLFF. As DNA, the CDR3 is TGCGCCAGCAGCCCAAACAGGGTCGGTAATGAAAAACTGTTTTTT.

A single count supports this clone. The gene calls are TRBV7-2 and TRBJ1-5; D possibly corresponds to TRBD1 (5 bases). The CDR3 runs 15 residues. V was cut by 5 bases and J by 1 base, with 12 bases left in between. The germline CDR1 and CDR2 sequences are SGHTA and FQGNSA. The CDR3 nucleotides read TGTGCCAGCAGCCAAGCGGGACGAAGCAATCAGCCCCAGCATTTT. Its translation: CASSQAGRSNQPQHF.

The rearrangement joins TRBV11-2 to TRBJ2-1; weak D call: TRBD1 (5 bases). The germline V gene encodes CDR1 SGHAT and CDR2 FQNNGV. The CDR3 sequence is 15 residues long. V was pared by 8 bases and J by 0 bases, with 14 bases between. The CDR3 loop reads CASQRGRTSYNEQFF. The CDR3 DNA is TGTGCCAGCCAAAGGGGTCGGACCTCCTACAATGAGCAGTTCTTC.

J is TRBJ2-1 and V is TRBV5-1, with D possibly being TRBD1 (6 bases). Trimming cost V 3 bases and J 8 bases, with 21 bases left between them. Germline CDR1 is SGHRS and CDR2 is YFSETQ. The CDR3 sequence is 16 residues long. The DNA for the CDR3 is TGCGCCAGCAGCTACCAAAACAGGGTAGGGATAGATGAGCAGTTCTTC. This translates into CASSYQNRVGIDEQFF.

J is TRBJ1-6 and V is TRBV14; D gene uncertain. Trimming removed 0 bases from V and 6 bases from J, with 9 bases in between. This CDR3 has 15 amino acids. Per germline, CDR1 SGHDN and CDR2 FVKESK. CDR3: CASSQDPAFNSPLHF. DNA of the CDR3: TGTGCCAGCAGCCAAGACCCCGCGTTTAATTCACCCCTCCACTTT. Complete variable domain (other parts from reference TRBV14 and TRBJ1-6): EAGVTQFPSHSVIEKGQTVTLRCDPISGHDNLYWYRRVMGKEIKFLLHFVKESKQDESGMPNNRFLAERTGGTYSTLKVQPAELEDSGVYFCASSQDPAFNSPLHFGNGTRLTVT.

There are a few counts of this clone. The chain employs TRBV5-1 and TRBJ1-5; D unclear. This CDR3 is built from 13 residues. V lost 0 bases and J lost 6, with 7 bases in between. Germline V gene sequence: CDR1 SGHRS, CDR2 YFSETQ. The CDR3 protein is CASSLGASQPQHF. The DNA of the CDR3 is TGCGCCAGCAGCTTGGGAGCCTCTCAGCCCCAGCATTTT.

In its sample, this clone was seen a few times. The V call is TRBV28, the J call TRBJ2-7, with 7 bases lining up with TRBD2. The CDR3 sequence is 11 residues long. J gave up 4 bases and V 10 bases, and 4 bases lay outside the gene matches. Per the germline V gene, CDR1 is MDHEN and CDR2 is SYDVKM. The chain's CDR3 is CATSGGYEQYF. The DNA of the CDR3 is TGTGCCACTTCCGGGGGGTACGAGCAGTACTTC.

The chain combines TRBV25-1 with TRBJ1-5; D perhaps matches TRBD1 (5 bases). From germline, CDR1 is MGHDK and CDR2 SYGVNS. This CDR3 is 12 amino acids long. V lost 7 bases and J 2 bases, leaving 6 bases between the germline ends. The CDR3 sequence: CASKTGNQPQHF. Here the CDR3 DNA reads TGTGCCAGCAAGACAGGCAATCAGCCCCAGCATTTT.

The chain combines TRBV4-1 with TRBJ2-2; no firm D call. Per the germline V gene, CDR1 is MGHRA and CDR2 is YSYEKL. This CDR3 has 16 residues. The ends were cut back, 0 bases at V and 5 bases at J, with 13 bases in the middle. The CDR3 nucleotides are TGCGCCAGCAGCCAAGAGCCATCCTCGAGTACCGGGGAGCTGTTTTTT. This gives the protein CASSQEPSSSTGELFF.

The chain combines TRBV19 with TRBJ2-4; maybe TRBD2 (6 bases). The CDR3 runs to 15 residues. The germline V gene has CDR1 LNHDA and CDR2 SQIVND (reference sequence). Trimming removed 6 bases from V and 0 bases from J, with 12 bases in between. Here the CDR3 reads CASSTGLRAKNIQYF. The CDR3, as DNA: TGTGCCAGTAGCACGGGACTGCGAGCCAAAAACATTCAGTACTTC.

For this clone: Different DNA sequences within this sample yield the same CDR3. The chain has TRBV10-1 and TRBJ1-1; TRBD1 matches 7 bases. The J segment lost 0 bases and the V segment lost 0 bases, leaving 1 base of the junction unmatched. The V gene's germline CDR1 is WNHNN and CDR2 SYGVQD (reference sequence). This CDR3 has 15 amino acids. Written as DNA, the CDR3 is TGCGCCAGCAGTGAGTCGGGACAGCTGAACACTGAAGCTTTCTTT. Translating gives CASSESGQLNTEAFF.

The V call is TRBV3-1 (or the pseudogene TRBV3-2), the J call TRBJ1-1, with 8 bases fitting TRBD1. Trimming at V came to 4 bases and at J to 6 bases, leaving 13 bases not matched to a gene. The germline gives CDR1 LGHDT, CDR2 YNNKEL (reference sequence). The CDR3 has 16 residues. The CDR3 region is CASSPIRTGTKAEAFF. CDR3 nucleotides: TGTGCCAGCAGCCCCATCCGGACAGGGACGAAGGCTGAAGCTTTCTTT.

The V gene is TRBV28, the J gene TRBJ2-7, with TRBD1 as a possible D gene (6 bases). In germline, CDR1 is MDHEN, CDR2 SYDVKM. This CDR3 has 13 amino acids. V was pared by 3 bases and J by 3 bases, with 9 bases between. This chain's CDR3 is CASSLGQNYEQYV. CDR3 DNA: TGTGCCAGCAGTTTGGGACAAAACTACGAGCAGTACGTC.

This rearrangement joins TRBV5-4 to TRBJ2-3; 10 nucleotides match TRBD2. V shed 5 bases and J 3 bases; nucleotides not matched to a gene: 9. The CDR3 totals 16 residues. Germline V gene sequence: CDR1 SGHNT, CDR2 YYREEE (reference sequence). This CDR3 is CASSPLRTSGTDTQYF. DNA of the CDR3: TGTGCCAGCAGTCCGCTGCGGACTAGCGGTACAGATACGCAGTATTTT.

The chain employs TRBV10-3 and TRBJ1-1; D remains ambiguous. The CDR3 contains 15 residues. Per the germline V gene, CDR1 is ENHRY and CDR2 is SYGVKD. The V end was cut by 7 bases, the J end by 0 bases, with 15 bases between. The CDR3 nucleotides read TGTGCCATCAAGATCAAGCCCGACTTGAACACTGAAGCTTTCTTT. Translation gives CAIKIKPDLNTEAFF.

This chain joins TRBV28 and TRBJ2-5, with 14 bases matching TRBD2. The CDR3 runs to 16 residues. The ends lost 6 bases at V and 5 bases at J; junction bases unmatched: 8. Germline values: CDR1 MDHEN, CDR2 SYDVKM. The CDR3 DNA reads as TGTGCCAGCAGGTGGACTAGCGGGGGGTGGCAGGAGACCCAGTACTTC. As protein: CASRWTSGGWQETQYF.

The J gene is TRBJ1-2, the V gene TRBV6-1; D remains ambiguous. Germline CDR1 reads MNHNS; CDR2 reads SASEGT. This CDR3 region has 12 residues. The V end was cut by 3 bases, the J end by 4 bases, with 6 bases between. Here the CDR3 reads CASSEAGYGYTF. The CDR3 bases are TGTGCCAGCAGTGAGGCAGGCTATGGCTACACCTTC.

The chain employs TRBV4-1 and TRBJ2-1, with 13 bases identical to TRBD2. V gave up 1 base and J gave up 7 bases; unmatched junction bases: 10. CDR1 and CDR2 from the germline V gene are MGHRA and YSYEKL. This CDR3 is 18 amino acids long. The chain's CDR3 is CASSQGRLAGGFRNEQFF. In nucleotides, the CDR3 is TGCGCCAGCAGCCAAGGTCGACTAGCGGGAGGCTTTCGGAATGAGCAGTTCTTC.

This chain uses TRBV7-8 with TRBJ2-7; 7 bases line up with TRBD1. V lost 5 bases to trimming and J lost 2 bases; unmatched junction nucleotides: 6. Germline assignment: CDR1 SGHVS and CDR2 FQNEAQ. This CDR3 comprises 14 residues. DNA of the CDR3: TGTGCCAGCAGCGAGACAGGGCTGGCCTACGAGCAGTACGTC. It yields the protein CASSETGLAYEQYV.

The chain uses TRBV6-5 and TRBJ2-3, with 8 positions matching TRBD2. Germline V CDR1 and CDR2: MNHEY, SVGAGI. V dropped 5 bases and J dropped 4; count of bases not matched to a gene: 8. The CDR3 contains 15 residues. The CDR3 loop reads CASSTRGGVADTQYF. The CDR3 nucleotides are TGTGCCAGCAGTACCCGGGGGGGTGTGGCAGATACGCAGTATTTT.

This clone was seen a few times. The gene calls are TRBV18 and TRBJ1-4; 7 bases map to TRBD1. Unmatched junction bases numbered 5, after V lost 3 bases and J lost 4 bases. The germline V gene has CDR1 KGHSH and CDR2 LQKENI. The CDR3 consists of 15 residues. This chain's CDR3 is CASSPDQGVNEKLFF. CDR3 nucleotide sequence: TGTGCCAGCTCACCCGATCAGGGGGTTAATGAAAAACTGTTTTTT.

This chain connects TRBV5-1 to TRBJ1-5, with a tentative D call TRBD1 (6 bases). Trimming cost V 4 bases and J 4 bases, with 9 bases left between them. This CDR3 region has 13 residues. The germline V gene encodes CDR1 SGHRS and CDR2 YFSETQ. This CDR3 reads CASSLQGNQPQHF. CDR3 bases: TGCGCCAGCAGCCTTCAGGGGAATCAGCCCCAGCATTTT.

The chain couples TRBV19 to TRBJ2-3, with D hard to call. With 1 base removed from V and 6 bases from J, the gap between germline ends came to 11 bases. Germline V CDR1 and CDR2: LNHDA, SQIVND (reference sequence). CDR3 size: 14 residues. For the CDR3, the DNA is TGTGCCAGTAGTATAGTCTCAGGTCTCGATACGCAGTATTTT. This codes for CASSIVSGLDTQYF.